Here is one T cell receptor (beta chain) with its context. This clonotype has a handful of counts. Its binding antigen is unknown. It has no much larger one-base neighbor in the sample; base qualities were not kept. Per the germline V gene, MNHEY is the CDR1 and SVGAGI is the CDR2. The V end loses 0 bases and the J end loses 7 bases, and a stretch of 12 bases separates them. Inclusive of the bounding cysteine and phenylalanine, the CDR3 is 15 residues long. The retained sequence is limited to the CDR3, 45 bases, with the frame set at the first base. Libraries were made using PCR. Sequenced on an Illumina HiSeq 2500. TCR library preparation used molecular barcoding, with unique molecular identifiers applied to normalize quantification of the TCRbeta repertoire. TCRdb reran the public reads through fastp at Q25 and MiXCR, keeping productive beta chains. CDR3 protein sequences are deduplicated, and each keeps its most common genes and DNA. In this sample the table shows some 490,000 distinct CDR3 sequences, roughly an eighth of which occur a single time. The ten top clones hold roughly 5.4% of the sample.

This sample was included in a study of T-cell reconstitution after alpha-beta-depleted transplantation in children (dated by TCRdb to the mid-2010s). With regard to the full study: The study quantitatively tracked T-cell immune reconstitution after TCRalphabeta/CD19-depleted allogeneic hematopoietic cell transplantation in children using TCR repertoire profiling.

This TCR was recovered from a human donor who donated a stem cell graft to a child with combined immunodeficiency. This sequence uses TRBV6-5 and TRBJ1-4; no confident D gene assignment can be made. The sequences come from PBMCs from the stem cell graft donor, collected from the stem cell graft. The bases are TGTGCCAGCAGTTACTCGAAGGAGCGCGGTGAAAAACTGTTTTTT. The resulting protein is CASSYSKERGEKLFF.